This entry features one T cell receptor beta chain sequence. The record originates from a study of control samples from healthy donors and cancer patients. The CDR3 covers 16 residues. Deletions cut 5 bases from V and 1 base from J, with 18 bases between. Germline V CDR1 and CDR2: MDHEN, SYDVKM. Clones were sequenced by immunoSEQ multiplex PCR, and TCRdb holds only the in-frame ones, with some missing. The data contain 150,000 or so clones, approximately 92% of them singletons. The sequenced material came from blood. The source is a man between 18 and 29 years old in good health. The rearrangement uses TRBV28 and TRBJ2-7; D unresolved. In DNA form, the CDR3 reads TGTGCCAGCAGTCCCACCGGTCAATTCGCTTCCTACGAGCAGTACTTC. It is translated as CASSPTGQFASYEQYF. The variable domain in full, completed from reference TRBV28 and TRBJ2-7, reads DVKVTQSSRYLVKRTGEKVFLECVQDMDHENMFWYRQDPGLGLRLIYFSYDVKMKEKGDIPEGYSVSREKKERFSLILESASTNQTSMYLCASSPTGQFASYEQYFGPGTRLTVT.